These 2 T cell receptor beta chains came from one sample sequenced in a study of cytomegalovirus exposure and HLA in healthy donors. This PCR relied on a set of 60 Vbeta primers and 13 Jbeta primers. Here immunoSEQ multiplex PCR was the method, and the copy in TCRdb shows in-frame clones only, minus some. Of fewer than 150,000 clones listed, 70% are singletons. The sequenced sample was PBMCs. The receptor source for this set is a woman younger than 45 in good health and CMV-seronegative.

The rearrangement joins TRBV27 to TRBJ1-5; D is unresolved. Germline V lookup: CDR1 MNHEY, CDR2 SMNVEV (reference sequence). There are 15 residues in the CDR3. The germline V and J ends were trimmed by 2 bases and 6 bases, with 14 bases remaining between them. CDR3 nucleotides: TGTGCCAGCAGTTTAGCGGCCGGGATCAGTCAGCCCCAGCATTTT. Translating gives CASSLAAGISQPQHF.

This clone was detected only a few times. CDR3 residues: CASPGRGKGQPQHF. The CDR3 region has the DNA TGTGCCAGCCCGGGCAGGGGAAAGGGACAGCCCCAGCATTTT. The genes are TRBV19 and TRBJ1-5; D may be TRBD1 (6 bases). CDR3 length: 14 amino acids. V was clipped by 9 bases and J by 7 bases, with 19 bases between them. Germline-derived CDR1 and CDR2 are LNHDA and SQIVND (reference sequence).